This T cell receptor (beta chain) was sequenced in a study of T cells expressing NK-cell markers. Whole-study context: Sorted T-cell subsets CD3+CD56+NKG2C+, CD3+CD56+NKG2C- and CD3+CD56-NKG2C+ were TCR beta-sequenced. With respect to HCMV, seven of the eight sequenced donors were seropositive, and one was seronegative.

TCRdb reprocessed the 5' RACE reads and stores each CDR3 protein as one record, lacking DNA. The sample totals approximately 380,000 distinct CDR3 sequences. Worth noting for this clonotype: Its specificity is not known.

Germline V CDR1 and CDR2: SGHRS, YFSETQ. CDR3 length: 15 amino acids. The study, taken as a whole, reports: In a few donors, these clonotypes also led the CD3+CD56-NKG2C+ fraction. In 5 or 6 donors, dominant CD3+CD56+NKG2C+ clonotypes ranked among the top 10 CD8+ clonotypes.

The specimen sequenced was blood T cells: a sorted CD56 or NKG2C T cell subset, CD4+ or CD8+ T cells, or bulk PBMC T cells (not recorded which). This chain uses TRBV5-1 with TRBJ1-3. This sequence was found in a man aged 18-70 years in good health. Here the CDR3 reads CASSLLPSSGNTIYF.